This TCR beta chain was identified in a study of CD8 T cells in ankylosing spondylitis. Whole-study findings and limits: Reactive arthritis synovial fluid and blood were previously reported to contain some motif variants.

V lost 5 bases to trimming and J lost 2 bases, with 12 bases between them. Germline V gives CDR1 SGHAT, CDR2 FQNNGV. The CDR3 is 15 residues long. This clonotype was picked up a small number of times. Its antigen is undetermined. Construction of TCR beta libraries was performed using quantitative 5'-RACE with molecular barcodes. From the 5' RACE reads, TCRdb called clonotypes with MiXCR, one entry per CDR3 protein. The profile shows 150,000 to 200,000 distinct CDR3 sequences, around 10% of them singletons. This receptor was identified in a male donor with ankylosing spondylitis or in good health (not recorded which). The sequenced sample was blood, either unsorted or a sorted T cell fraction (not recorded which). This sequence joins TRBV11-2 and TRBJ1-4, with unresolved D. The CDR3 spells CASSPQIATNEKLFF. CDR3 nucleotide sequence: TGTGCCAGCAGCCCTCAAATAGCGACTAATGAAAAACTGTTTTTT.